These T cell receptor beta chains were read from a single sample in a study of technical replicates of blood from several donors. Measured with immunoSEQ multiplex PCR; TCRdb has only the in-frame clones, and not every one. The data contain tens of thousands of clones, under 95% of them singletons. The sample taken for sequencing was T cells isolated from PBMCs. These receptors were obtained from a human donor in good health. Each CDR3 is given with its conserved first and last residue. The D gene is left open where the match is weak. For some rows the clone size is stated as once, few or many, or as a class when expanded; others skip it.

TRBJ2-1 TRBD2 TRBV4-2 NA TGTGCCAGCAGCCACCGAGAGGGACTAGCTGGCCATGAGCAGTTCTTC CASSHREGLAGHEQFF
TRBJ1-1 NA TRBV19 NA TGTGCCAGTAGTATTAGCGGGGTTTATAACGAAGCTTTCTTT CASSISGVYNEAFF
TRBJ2-3 TRBD2 TRBV6-5 NA TGTGCCAGCAGGCGGGGGGTGAACACAGATACGCAGTATTTT CASRRGVNTDTQYF
TRBJ2-2 TRBD1 TRBV27 NA TGTGCCAGCAGTTTACTCGGGACAGGGGGATTCAACACCGGGGAGCTGTTTTTT CASSLLGTGGFNTGELFF
TRBJ2-2 NA TRBV20-1 NA TGCAGTACACCCCGGGGCGGGGAGCTGTTTTTT CSTPRGGELFF
TRBJ1-6 NA TRBV19 NA TGTGCCAGTAGTGGGAGAGATTCACCCCTCCACTTT CASSGRDSPLHF
TRBJ2-1 TRBD2 TRBV9 NA TGTGCCAGCAGCCCTGAGCGGGGGGGCTATGAGCAGTTCTTC CASSPERGGYEQFF
TRBJ1-5 NA TRBV2 NA TGTGCCAGCGGACAGTATAGCAATCAGCCCCAGCATTTT CASGQYSNQPQHF
TRBJ1-3 NA TRBV6-6 NA TGTGCCAGCAGCCCCGGACTTGGAAACACCATATATTTT CASSPGLGNTIYF
TRBJ2-7 TRBD2 TRBV25-1 NA TGTGCCAGCAGTGATCAGCGGGAAGGTGGGTACGAGCAGTACTTC CASSDQREGGYEQYF
TRBJ1-1 NA TRBV27 NA TGTGCCAGCAGTTTTCTCGACGGGTCGGACACTGAAGCTTTCTTT CASSFLDGSDTEAFF
TRBJ2-5 NA TRBV30 NA TGTGCCTGGAGTAGCAACCAAGAGACCCAGTACTTC CAWSSNQETQYF
TRBJ2-1 NA TRBV5-1 NA TGCGCCAGCAGCTCTTATTGGAGTTCCTACAATGAGCAGTTCTTC CASSSYWSSYNEQFF
TRBJ1-4 NA TRBV7-9 once TGTGCCAGCAGCTTAAGGGCAGGGCCGAGTGAAAAACTGTTTTTT CASSLRAGPSEKLFF
TRBJ1-1 NA TRBV30 few TGTGCCTGGAGGGCGGCCCAACAGGAGAACACTGAAGCTTTCTTT CAWRAAQQENTEAFF
TRBJ2-7 TRBD1 TRBV27 NA TGTGCCAGCAGTTTATTGGGACAGGGGGTCTACGAGCAGTACTTC CASSLLGQGVYEQYF
TRBJ1-5 NA TRBV7-2 NA TGTGCCAGCAGCCCAGAGAACATGGCAGGGACTTATAGCAATCAGCCCCAGCATTTT CASSPENMAGTYSNQPQHF
TRBJ1-4 NA TRBV28 NA TGTGCCAGCAGGACACAAGACAGAAAACTGTTTTTT CASRTQDRKLFF
TRBJ2-3 TRBD2 TRBV5-1 NA TGCGCCAGCAGCTATGTAGCGGGAGGCACAGATACGCAGTATTTT CASSYVAGGTDTQYF
TRBJ1-1 NA TRBV2 NA TGTGCCAGCATTGCAGGCCTGAACACTGAAGCTTTCTTT CASIAGLNTEAFF